The subject of this entry is one TCR beta chain. The sample is drawn from a study of blood T cell repertoires in COVID-19. The overall study: COVID-19 samples from acute and convalescent phases originated in the United States, Italy and Spain. From T cells, B-cell-depleted T cells, or PBMCs came the material, which was cDNA or gDNA.

As originally analysed: Reference gene primer amplification gave estimated nucleated cell counts. Sequencing was performed with immunoSEQ multiplex PCR; in TCRdb, only in-frame clones are kept and a portion is missing. Clonal size and the V and J genes are those of that table, whereas D and trimming came from the DNA. This table has around 300,000 clones, approximately 85% appearing once. The ends were cut back, 2 bases at V and 6 bases at J, with 11 bases in the middle. Germline-derived CDR1 and CDR2 are KGHSH and LQKENI. CDR3 size: 15 residues. This sequence joins TRBV18 and TRBJ1-6, with D possibly matching TRBD1 (6 bases). The sample consisted of peripheral blood. This clonotype was sampled from a woman aged 70 to 79 with acute or convalescent COVID-19. CDR3 amino acids: CASSPGQGSNSPLHF. As DNA, the CDR3 is TGTGCCAGCTCACCAGGGCAGGGGAGTAATTCACCCCTCCACTTT.